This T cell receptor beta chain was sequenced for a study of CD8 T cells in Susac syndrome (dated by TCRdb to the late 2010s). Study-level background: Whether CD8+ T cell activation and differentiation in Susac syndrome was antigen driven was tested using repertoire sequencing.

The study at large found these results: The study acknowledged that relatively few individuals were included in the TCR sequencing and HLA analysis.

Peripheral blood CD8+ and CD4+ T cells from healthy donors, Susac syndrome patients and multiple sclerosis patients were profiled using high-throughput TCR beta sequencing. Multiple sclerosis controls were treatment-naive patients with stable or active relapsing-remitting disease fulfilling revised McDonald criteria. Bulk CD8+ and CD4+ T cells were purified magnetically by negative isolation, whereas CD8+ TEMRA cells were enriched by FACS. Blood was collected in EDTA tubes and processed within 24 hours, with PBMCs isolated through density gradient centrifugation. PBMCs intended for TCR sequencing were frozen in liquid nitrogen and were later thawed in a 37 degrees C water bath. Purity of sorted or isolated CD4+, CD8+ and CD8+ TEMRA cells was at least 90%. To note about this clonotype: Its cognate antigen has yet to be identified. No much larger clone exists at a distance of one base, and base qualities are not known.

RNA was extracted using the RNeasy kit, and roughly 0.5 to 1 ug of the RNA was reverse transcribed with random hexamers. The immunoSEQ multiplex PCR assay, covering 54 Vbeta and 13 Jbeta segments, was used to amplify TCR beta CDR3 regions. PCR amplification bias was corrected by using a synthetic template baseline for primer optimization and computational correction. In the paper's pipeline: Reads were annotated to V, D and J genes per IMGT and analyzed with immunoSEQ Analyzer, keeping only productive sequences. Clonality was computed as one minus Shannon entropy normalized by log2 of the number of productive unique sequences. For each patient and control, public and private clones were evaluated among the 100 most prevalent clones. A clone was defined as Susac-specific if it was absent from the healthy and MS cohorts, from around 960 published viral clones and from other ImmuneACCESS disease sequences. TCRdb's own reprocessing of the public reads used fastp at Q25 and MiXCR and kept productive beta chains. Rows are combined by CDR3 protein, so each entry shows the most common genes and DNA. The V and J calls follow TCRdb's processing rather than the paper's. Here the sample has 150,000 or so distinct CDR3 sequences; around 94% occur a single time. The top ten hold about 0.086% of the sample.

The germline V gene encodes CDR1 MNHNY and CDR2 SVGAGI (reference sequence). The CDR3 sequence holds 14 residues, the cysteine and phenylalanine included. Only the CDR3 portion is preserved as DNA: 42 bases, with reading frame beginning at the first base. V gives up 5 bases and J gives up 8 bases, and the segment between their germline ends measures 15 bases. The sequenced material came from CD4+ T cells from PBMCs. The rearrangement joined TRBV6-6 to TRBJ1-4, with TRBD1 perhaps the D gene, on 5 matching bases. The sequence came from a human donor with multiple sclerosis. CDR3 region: CASSRDGGMEKLFF. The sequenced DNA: TGTGCCAGCAGTCGGGACGGGGGGATGGAAAAACTGTTTTTT.